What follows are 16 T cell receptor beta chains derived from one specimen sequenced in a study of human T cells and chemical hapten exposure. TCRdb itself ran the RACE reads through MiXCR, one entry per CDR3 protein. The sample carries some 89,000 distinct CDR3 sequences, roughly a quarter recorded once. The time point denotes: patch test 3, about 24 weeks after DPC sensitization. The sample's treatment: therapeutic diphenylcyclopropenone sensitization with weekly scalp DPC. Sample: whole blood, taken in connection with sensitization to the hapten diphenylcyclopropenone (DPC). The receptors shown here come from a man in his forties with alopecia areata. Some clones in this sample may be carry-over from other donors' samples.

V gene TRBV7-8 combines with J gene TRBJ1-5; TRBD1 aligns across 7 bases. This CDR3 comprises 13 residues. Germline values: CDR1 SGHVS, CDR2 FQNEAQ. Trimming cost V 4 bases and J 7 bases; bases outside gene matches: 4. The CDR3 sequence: CASSSGTEQPQHF. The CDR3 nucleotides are TGTGCCAGCAGCTCCGGGACAGAGCAGCCCCAGCATTTT.

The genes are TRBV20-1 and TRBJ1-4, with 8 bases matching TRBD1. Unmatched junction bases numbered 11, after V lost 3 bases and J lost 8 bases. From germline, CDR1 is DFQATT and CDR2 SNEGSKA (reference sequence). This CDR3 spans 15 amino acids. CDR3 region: CSASSPGQGGEKLFF. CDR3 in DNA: TGCAGTGCTAGTTCACCAGGACAGGGAGGGGAAAAACTGTTTTTT.

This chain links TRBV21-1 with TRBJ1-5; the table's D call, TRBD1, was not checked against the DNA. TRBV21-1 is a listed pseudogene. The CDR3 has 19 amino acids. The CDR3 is CASSKARVIRRGCNQPQHF. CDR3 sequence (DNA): TGTGCCAGCAGCAAGGCACGGGTTATCCGCCGGGGATGCAATCAGCCCCAGCATTTT.

CDR3 sequence reads: CASSVDRGQTDTQYF. The CDR3, as DNA: TGTGCCAGCAGCGTGGACAGGGGGCAGACAGATACGCAGTATTTT. The chain links TRBV2 to TRBJ2-3; 11 positions match TRBD1. CDR3 length: 15 amino acids. The J segment lost 3 bases and the V segment lost 6 bases, leaving 5 bases of the junction unmatched. The germline gives CDR1 SNHLY, CDR2 FYNNEI. Full variable domain (outside the CDR3, taken from reference TRBV2 and TRBJ2-3): EPEVTQTPSHQVTQMGQEVILRCVPISNHLYFYWYRQILGQKVEFLVSFYNNEISEKSEIFDDQFSVERPDGSNFTLKIRSTKLEDSAMYFCASSVDRGQTDTQYFGPGTRLTVL.

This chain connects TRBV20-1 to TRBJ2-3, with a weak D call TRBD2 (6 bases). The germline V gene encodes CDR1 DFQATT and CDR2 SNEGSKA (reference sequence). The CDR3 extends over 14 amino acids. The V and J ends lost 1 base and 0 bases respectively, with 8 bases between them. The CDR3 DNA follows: TGCAGTGCTAGAGGCGGGATGAGCACAGATACGCAGTATTTT. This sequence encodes CSARGGMSTDTQYF.

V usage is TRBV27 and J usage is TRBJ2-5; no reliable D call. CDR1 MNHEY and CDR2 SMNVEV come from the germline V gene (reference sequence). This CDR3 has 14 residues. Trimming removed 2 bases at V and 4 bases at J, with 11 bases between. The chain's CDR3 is CASSLGARRETQYF. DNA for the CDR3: TGTGCCAGCAGTTTAGGAGCGCGCCGAGAGACCCAGTACTTC.

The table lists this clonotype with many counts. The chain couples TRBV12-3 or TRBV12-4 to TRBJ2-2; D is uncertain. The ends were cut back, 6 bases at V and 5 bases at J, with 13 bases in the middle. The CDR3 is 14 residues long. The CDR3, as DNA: TGTGCCAGCAGCCCCATAACAAGTACCGGGGAGCTGTTTTTT. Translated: CASSPITSTGELFF.

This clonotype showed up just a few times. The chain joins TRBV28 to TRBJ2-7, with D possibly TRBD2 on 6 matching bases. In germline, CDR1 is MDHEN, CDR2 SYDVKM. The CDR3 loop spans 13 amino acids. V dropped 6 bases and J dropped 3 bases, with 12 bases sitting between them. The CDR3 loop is CASSLAVRYEQYF. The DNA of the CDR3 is TGTGCCAGCAGCTTAGCGGTCCGCTACGAGCAGTACTTC.

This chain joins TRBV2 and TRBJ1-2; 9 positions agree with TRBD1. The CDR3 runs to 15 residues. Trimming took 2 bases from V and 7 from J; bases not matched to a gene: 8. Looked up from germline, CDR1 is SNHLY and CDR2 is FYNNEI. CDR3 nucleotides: TGTGCCAGCAGTGAATTACAGGGGGCTCGAAGTGGCTACACCTTC. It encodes CASSELQGARSGYTF.

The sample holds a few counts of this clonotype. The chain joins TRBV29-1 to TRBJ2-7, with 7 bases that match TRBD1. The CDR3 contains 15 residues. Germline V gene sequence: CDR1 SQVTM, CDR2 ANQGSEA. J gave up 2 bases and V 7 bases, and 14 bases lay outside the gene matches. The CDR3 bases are TGCAGCGCCACGCCCGCCAGGGGGTACCCCTACGAGCAGTACTTC. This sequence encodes CSATPARGYPYEQYF.

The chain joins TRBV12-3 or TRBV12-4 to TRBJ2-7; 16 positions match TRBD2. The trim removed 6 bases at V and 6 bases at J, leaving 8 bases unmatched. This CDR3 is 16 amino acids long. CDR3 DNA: TGTGCCAGCAGCGCCCCGGGACTAGCGGGAGGGAGCGAGCAGTACTTC. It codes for CASSAPGLAGGSEQYF.

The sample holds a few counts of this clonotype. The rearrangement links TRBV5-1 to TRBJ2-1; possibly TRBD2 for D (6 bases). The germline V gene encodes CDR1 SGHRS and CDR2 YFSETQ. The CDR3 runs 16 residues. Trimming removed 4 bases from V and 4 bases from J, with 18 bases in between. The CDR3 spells CASSTSGLALYNEQFF. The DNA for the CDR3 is TGCGCCAGCAGCACCAGTGGGCTAGCGCTATACAATGAGCAGTTCTTC.

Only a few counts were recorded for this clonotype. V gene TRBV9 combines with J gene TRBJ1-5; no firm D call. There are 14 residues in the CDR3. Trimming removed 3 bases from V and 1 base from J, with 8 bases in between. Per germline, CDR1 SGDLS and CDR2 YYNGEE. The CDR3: CASSETGSNQPQHF. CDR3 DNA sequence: TGTGCCAGCAGCGAGACGGGAAGCAATCAGCCCCAGCATTTT.

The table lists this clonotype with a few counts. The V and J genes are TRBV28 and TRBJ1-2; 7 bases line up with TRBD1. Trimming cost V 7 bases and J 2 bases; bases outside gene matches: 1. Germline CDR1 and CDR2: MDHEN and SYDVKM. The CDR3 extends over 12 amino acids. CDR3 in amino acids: CASNRGNYGYTF. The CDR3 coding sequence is TGTGCCAGCAACAGGGGCAACTATGGCTACACCTTC.

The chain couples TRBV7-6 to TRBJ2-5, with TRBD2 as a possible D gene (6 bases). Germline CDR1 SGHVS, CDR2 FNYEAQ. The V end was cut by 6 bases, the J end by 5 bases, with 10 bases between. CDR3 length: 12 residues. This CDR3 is CASRVAGETQYF. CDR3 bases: TGTGCCAGCAGGGTTGCGGGGGAGACCCAGTACTTC. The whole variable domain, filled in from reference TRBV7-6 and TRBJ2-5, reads GAGVSQSPRYKVTKRGQDVALRCDPISGHVSLYWYRQALGQGPEFLTYFNYEAQQDKSGLPNDRFSAERPEGSISTLTIQRTEQRDSAMYRCASRVAGETQYFGPGTRLLVL.

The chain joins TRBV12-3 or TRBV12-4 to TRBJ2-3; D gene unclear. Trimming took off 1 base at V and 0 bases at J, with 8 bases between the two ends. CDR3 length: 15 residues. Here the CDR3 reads CASSLGTVSTDTQYF. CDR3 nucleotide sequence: TGTGCCAGCAGTTTAGGGACGGTGAGCACAGATACGCAGTATTTT.